The T cell receptor (beta chain) described here comes from a study of shared clonotypes between healthy human individuals. Study summary: CD4 naive and CD4 memory each took three plates per donor, while CD8 naive took two and CD8 memory one. Study conclusions and caveats: The naive CD4 repertoires of a few donors were compared, and approximately 4.5% of clonotypes were shared. The study found lower generation probabilities in non-shared clonotypes than in those shared by all four donors.

Only one count was recorded for this clone. Its antigen is not known. Naive-designated CD8 cells lacked CD45RO, were positively enriched for CCR7, and omitted terminally differentiated effector memory CD45RA+ cells. Among the donors, all were Caucasian adults who lived in Nashville, Tennessee. Produced via immunoSEQ multiplex PCR; TCRdb's table is partial and in-frame only. The sample records around 2,000,000 clones, roughly 94% being singletons. The V segment lost 1 base and the J segment 1 base; nucleotides outside the gene matches: 12. The CDR3 sequence is 17 residues long. CDR1 and CDR2 (germline): GTSNPN, SVGIG (reference sequence).

Sequenced material: naive CD8+ T cells sorted from blood. The chain links TRBV30 to TRBJ2-5, with TRBD1 identical over 7 bases. The receptor comes from a man between 18 and 35 years old in good health. CDR3 in amino acids: CAWSEPPWDSIQETQYF. DNA for the CDR3: TGTGCCTGGAGTGAGCCCCCTTGGGACAGCATCCAAGAGACCCAGTACTTC.